A single TCR beta chain is shown here with its context. Its antigen has not been determined. Within one base of it there is no much larger clone, and no base qualities were kept. These data originate in a study of CD8+CD57+ T cells in acquired aplastic anemia listed by TCRdb under 2018. About the investigation overall: A mean of approximately 3 ug of DNA, ranging from roughly 0.19 to 30 ug, was extracted from sorted CD4+ and CD8+ cells. Healthy donor samples averaged roughly 9.8 million reads for CD4+ and 11 million to 13 million for CD8+ cells.

Profiling of TCR beta VDJ combinations and CDR3 sequences used genomic DNA as the template. An Illumina HiSeq 2000 was the platform used for TCR repertoire sequencing. Turning to the authors' computational methods: Repertoire assessment relied on Simpson's diversity index, CDR3 size and DJ length profiles, and TRBV/TRBJ rearrangement plots. The most abundant DNA sequence in the deep sequencing data was defined as the immunodominant clone. CDR3 amino acid sequences were screened for sharing across subjects and compared with published repertoires and the VDJdb database. Through fastp at Q25 and MiXCR, TCRdb rebuilt clones from the public reads, retaining in-frame beta chains. Under each unique CDR3 protein, matching rows form one entry showing the most common genes and DNA. TCRdb's processing, not the study's, gives the V and J calls here. The sample table records approximately 200,000 distinct CDR3 sequences; 54% of these occur just once. The ten top clones hold about a sixth of the sample.

Inclusive of the bounding cysteine and phenylalanine, the CDR3 is 16 residues long. This entry keeps only the CDR3 DNA: 48 bases, framed from base 1. From the germline V gene (reference sequence), CDR1 is LNHNV and CDR2 is YYDKDF. Germline trimming: 3 bases from V, 1 base from J; junction bases outside gene matches: 5. Broader findings and caveats from the paper: Although 25 to 30 CD8+ CDR3 sequences were shared by patients and controls, these sequences appeared highly expressed in patients and within the immunodominant clones of patients. CD8+ Simpson's diversity did not differ significantly between patients and healthy controls (P=0.060).

In the study, sorted CD4+ and CD8+ blood T cells from patients with severe aplastic anemia and from healthy subjects underwent deep sequencing of TCR repertoires. Ficoll-Paque density gradient centrifugation was used to isolate peripheral blood mononuclear cells. Before DNA was extracted, CD4+ and CD8+ T cells were sorted using either FACS or magnetic beads. This TCR derives from a human donor in good health, serving as a control. Sequencing used sorted CD4+, CD8+, or CD8+CD57+ T cells (not recorded which) from PBMCs. The rearrangement combines TRBV15 with TRBJ1-3, with 8 middle bases fitting TRBD1. The CDR3 reads as follows: CATSSPRTGSGNTIYF. The bases are TGTGCCACCAGCAGCCCCAGGACAGGGTCTGGAAACACCATATATTTT.